Listed below are T cell receptor beta chains from one sample, sequenced in a study of early T cells in non-severe SARS-CoV-2 infection. TCRdb re-called the 5' RACE reads with MiXCR, one entry per CDR3 protein. The sample has approximately 30,000 distinct CDR3 sequences, under 5% seen once. Sequenced sample: whole blood. These receptors were collected from an adult who was a healthcare worker with PCR-confirmed SARS-CoV-2 infection or an uninfected control (not recorded which). CDR3s include the opening cysteine and the closing phenylalanine or tryptophan. Fields, in order: V gene, clone size, J gene, D gene, CDR3 DNA, CDR3 protein. The D gene is left open where the match is weak. Size values are once, few and many counts, or a class for expanded clones, and some rows have none.

TRBV5-4	few	TRBJ2-7	NA	TGTGCCAGCAGCTTGGCCGGGCACTACGAGCAGTACTTC	CASSLAGHYEQYF
TRBV5-1	many	TRBJ2-5	NA	TGCGCCAGCAGCGGCGGGGACAGTCCAGAGACCCAGTACTTC	CASSGGDSPETQYF
TRBV11-2	many	TRBJ2-3	TRBD2	TGTGCCAGCAGCTTAGTGGGACTAGCGGGGGGAGGAAATACGCAGTATTTT	CASSLVGLAGGGNTQYF
TRBV6-5	NA	TRBJ2-4	NA	TGTGCCACCATGAACGGGGGCAAAAACATTCAGTACTTC	CATMNGGKNIQYF
TRBV2	many	TRBJ2-1	NA	TGTGCCAGACAACAGGCTTGGGGGACTCCTTACAATGAGCAGTTCTTC	CARQQAWGTPYNEQFF
TRBV3-1	NA	TRBJ1-1	NA	TGTGCCAGCAGCCAAGATAGACTAAGGGAAGCTTTCTTT	CASSQDRLREAFF
TRBV7-2	many	TRBJ2-7	NA	TGTGCCAGCAGCTTTGCCGGGGTTGACGAGCAGTACTTC	CASSFAGVDEQYF
TRBV20-1	many	TRBJ1-4	TRBD1	TGCAGTGCTCGCCCCGGGACAGCCTCAACTAATGAAAAACTGTTTTTT	CSARPGTASTNEKLFF
TRBV15	many	TRBJ1-4	NA	TGTGCCACCAGCAGAGCGGCTAAAGGAGCTAATGAAAAACTGTTTTTT	CATSRAAKGANEKLFF
TRBV7-2	many	TRBJ2-4	TRBD2	TGTGCCAGCAGCCCTAGCGGGGGGGCTGGAAACATTCAGTACTTC	CASSPSGGAGNIQYF
TRBV6-5	many	TRBJ2-6	NA	TGTGCCAGCAGCAAGGCTGGGGCCAACGTCCTGACTTTC	CASSKAGANVLTF
TRBV7-2	many	TRBJ2-2	NA	TGTGCCAGCAGCTTAGAAAGGGTCGGGGAGCTGTTTTTT	CASSLERVGELFF
TRBV19	many	TRBJ1-5	NA	TGTGCCAGCCGCGGGACGGCGGGACCCCAGCATTTT	CASRGTAGPQHF
TRBV29-1	many	TRBJ2-5	TRBD2	TGCAGCGTTCTGACTAGCGGAGGGACCCAGTACTTC	CSVLTSGGTQYF
TRBV30	NA	TRBJ2-2	NA	TGTGCCTGGACCATTGGCAGGTCCACCCGGGGCGGGGAGCTGTTTTTT	CAWTIGRSTRGGELFF
TRBV24-1	many	TRBJ2-1	TRBD2	TGTGCCACCAGCGCCTCAGGGACTAGCCCTCTCAATGAGCAGTTCTTC	CATSASGTSPLNEQFF
TRBV7-2	NA	TRBJ2-7	NA	TGTGCCAGCAGCCCGTCAGGGTACGAGCAGTACTTC	CASSPSGYEQYF
TRBV3-1	many	TRBJ2-7	TRBD2	TGTGCCAGCAGCCATAGCGGGCCGTACGAGCAGTACTTC	CASSHSGPYEQYF
TRBV12-3/TRBV12-4	many	TRBJ2-7	NA	TGTGCCAGCAGTTTAGATCGAGTAAGGTCCTACGAGCAGTACTTC	CASSLDRVRSYEQYF
TRBV9	many	TRBJ1-6	NA	TGTGCCAGCACCCCGGGAGGCTCCTATAATTCACCCCTCCACTTT	CASTPGGSYNSPLHF
TRBV13	many	TRBJ2-1	NA	TGTGCCAGCACTACCACAGACCCCTACAATGAGCAGTTCTTC	CASTTTDPYNEQFF
TRBV10-2	many	TRBJ1-2	TRBD1	TGCGCCAGCAGTGAAATCCCTGGACAGGGAGGTGGCTACACCTTC	CASSEIPGQGGGYTF
TRBV5-1	many	TRBJ1-2	NA	TGCGCCAGCAGCTCAACCGGATTACAGGGATCTCTAGGCTACACCTTC	CASSSTGLQGSLGYTF
TRBV19	many	TRBJ1-1	NA	TGTGCCAGTACTGATCTCAGGAAGAACACTGAAGCTTTCTTT	CASTDLRKNTEAFF
TRBV12-3/TRBV12-4	medium-sized	TRBJ2-5	NA	TGTGCCAGCAGTTTAGCCGTGGGACGACAAGAGACCCAGTACTTC	CASSLAVGRQETQYF
TRBV5-4	many	TRBJ2-3	TRBD2	TGTGCCAGCAGCTTGGGACTCGCGGGAGGCACAGATACGCAGTATTTT	CASSLGLAGGTDTQYF
TRBV9	many	TRBJ2-2	NA	TGTGCCAGCAGCGTATGGACTACCGCGAACACCGGGGAGCTGTTTTTT	CASSVWTTANTGELFF
TRBV20-1	few	TRBJ2-7	NA	TGCAGTGCCGCAGTCCCTTTTACCGACGAGCAGTACTTC	CSAAVPFTDEQYF
TRBV7-2	many	TRBJ2-3	TRBD2	TGTGCCAGCAGCTTAGGTCCTAGCGGGGGTAGCACAGATACGCAGTATTTT	CASSLGPSGGSTDTQYF
TRBV19	many	TRBJ2-2	NA	TGTGCCAGTAGTCCCCCCGGGGAGCTGTTTTTT	CASSPPGELFF
TRBV12-3/TRBV12-4	many	TRBJ1-1	TRBD1	TGTGCCAGCAGTCGGGGACAGACGAACACTGAAGCTTTCTTT	CASSRGQTNTEAFF
TRBV4-3	NA	TRBJ2-5	NA	TGCGCCAGCAGCCAAGATTGGGGTTACCAAGAGACCCAGTACTTC	CASSQDWGYQETQYF
TRBV30	many	TRBJ2-3	NA	TGTGCTTCTGCGGAGGGGACAGATACGCAGTATTTT	CASAEGTDTQYF
TRBV10-3	NA	TRBJ1-2	NA	TGTGCCATCAGTGACCGAGAGGGAGTCTTCTATGGCTACACCTTC	CAISDREGVFYGYTF
TRBV5-1	many	TRBJ2-1	TRBD2	TGCGCCAGCATCCGGGGGGCCAGCGGGAGTTCGGTTGAGCAGTTCTTC	CASIRGASGSSVEQFF
TRBV15	few	TRBJ1-2	NA	TGTGCCACCAGCAGAGATTTCAGGTACACTAACTATGGCTACACCTTC	CATSRDFRYTNYGYTF
TRBV30	NA	TRBJ1-2	TRBD1	TGTGCCTGGAGTCGCCCGGACAGGGGTTATGGCTACACCTTC	CAWSRPDRGYGYTF
TRBV16	many	TRBJ2-7	NA	TGTGCCAGCAGCCAATCGGTCGGGGGGCTCTACGAGCAGTACTTC	CASSQSVGGLYEQYF
TRBV7-2	few	TRBJ2-5	NA	TGTGCCAGCAGCTTAAGGGCCACAGGGATCCCCCAAGAGACCCAGTACTTC	CASSLRATGIPQETQYF
TRBV6-5	few	TRBJ1-1	NA	TGTGCCAGCAGCCCCGGCGACACTGAAGCTTTCTTT	CASSPGDTEAFF
TRBV2	many	TRBJ2-1	NA	TGTGCCAGCGAGTTAGGGGGTGAGCAGTTCTTC	CASELGGEQFF
TRBV7-9	many	TRBJ2-7	NA	TGTGCCAGCAGCACTACCTACGAGCAGTACTTC	CASSTTYEQYF
TRBV29-1	NA	TRBJ1-1	NA	TGCAGCGTTGCTACAGACTTCACTGAAGCTTTCTTT	CSVATDFTEAFF
TRBV12-3/TRBV12-4	many	TRBJ1-2	NA	TGTGCCAGCAGTGAAGGGGCGTCCTATGGCTACACCTTC	CASSEGASYGYTF
TRBV5-5	NA	TRBJ1-1	NA	TGTGCCAGCAGCTTGCAGGGCGACACTGAAGCTTTCTTT	CASSLQGDTEAFF
TRBV18	many	TRBJ2-6	NA	TGTGCCAGCTCACCACCTGGATGGGGCCAACTGACTTTC	CASSPPGWGQLTF
TRBV11-2	many	TRBJ2-7	NA	TGTGCCAGCAGCTTAGCCCCAGGGTTCCACGAGCAGTACTTC	CASSLAPGFHEQYF
TRBV2	few	TRBJ1-5	NA	TGTGCCAGCGCAGTCTGGTATAGCAATCAGCCCCAGCATTTT	CASAVWYSNQPQHF
TRBV6-1	many	TRBJ1-6	TRBD1	TGTGCCAGCAGTAGAACTAAGACAGGGGGATATACACCCCTCCACTTT	CASSRTKTGGYTPLHF
TRBV2	many	TRBJ2-1	TRBD2	TGTGCCAGCAGTATGCTGACTAGCGAGGGTGAGCAGTTCTTC	CASSMLTSEGEQFF
TRBV5-1	many	TRBJ2-7	TRBD1	TGCGCCAGCAGCTTGGCCGCAGGGACAGGGTCCTACGAGCAGTACTTC	CASSLAAGTGSYEQYF
TRBV24-1	many	TRBJ2-1	TRBD2	TGTGCCACCAGTGATCCGACTAGCGGGAACTACAATGAGCAGTTCTTC	CATSDPTSGNYNEQFF
TRBV4-1	many	TRBJ1-1	NA	TGCGCCAGCAGCTGGCGCCCAGGGGACGACACTGAAGCTTTCTTT	CASSWRPGDDTEAFF
TRBV19	many	TRBJ2-6	TRBD1	TGTGCCAGTAGAGACAGGGTCGGCTCTGGGGCCAACGTCCTGACTTTC	CASRDRVGSGANVLTF